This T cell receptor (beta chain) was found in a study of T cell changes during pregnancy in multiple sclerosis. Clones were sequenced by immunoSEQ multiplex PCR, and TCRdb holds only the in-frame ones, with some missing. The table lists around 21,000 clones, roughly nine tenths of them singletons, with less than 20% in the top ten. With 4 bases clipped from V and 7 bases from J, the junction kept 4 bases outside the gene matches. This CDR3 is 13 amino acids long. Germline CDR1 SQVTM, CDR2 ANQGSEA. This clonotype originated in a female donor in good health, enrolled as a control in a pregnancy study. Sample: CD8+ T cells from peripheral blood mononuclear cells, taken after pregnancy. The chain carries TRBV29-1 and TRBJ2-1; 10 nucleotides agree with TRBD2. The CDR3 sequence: CSVVGLARNEQFF. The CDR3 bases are TGCAGCGTTGTGGGACTAGCGCGGAATGAGCAGTTCTTC.